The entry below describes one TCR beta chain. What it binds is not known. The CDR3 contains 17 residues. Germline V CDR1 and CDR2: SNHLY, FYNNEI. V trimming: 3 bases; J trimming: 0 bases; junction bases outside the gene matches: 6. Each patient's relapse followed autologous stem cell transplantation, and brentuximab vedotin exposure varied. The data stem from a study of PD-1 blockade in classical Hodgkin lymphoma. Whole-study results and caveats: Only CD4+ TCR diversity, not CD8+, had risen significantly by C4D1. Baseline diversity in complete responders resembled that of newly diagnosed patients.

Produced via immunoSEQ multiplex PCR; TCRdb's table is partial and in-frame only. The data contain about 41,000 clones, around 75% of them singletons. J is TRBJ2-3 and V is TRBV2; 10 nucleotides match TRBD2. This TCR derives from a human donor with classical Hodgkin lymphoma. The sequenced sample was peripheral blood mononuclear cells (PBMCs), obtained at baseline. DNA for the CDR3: TGTGCCAGCAGTGACTGGACTAGCGGCTCTAGCACAGATACGCAGTATTTT. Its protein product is CASSDWTSGSSTDTQYF.